This T cell receptor beta chain was captured in a study of blood T cells in healthy people across ages. Study-wide results and limits: Considered underestimates were the diversity estimates obtained from one million T cells. Significant beta diversity loss was already apparent by age approximately 36, declining roughly linearly.

Germline values: CDR1 DFQATT, CDR2 SNEGSKA (reference sequence). The CDR3 extends over 16 amino acids. Germline trimming cut 3 bases from V and 3 bases from J; bases unmatched to any gene: 9. Together with a sample-barcoded 5' primer, a J-beta primer mix was included in a second PCR lasting about 7 to 12 cycles. A 12-random-nucleotide template-switch adaptor tagged each cDNA molecule. TCRdb analysed the 5' RACE reads with MiXCR anew, one entry per CDR3 protein. The sample holds around 970,000 distinct CDR3 sequences, roughly 51% seen once. Details on this clonotype: Its antigen is not identified.

Sequenced input: blood. The sequence was collected from a woman in her sixties or seventies in good health. V is TRBV20-1 and J is TRBJ2-3, with TRBD2 identical over 10 bases. The CDR3 coding sequence is TGCAGTGCTAGCATAGCGGGAGGTCTCCGGACAGATACGCAGTATTTT. It is translated as CSASIAGGLRTDTQYF.